Sequencing of this T cell receptor (beta chain) was carried out in a study of cytomegalovirus exposure and HLA in healthy donors. From germline, CDR1 is SGHDT and CDR2 YYEEEE. Trimming took 5 bases from V and 8 from J, leaving 13 bases between them. CDR3 length: 12 amino acids. Use of 60 Vbeta and 13 Jbeta primers characterized the PCR. Using immunoSEQ multiplex PCR, the repertoire was profiled, and TCRdb retains in-frame clones only, with some absent. This table lists about 160,000 clones. Sequencing was performed on PBMCs. V is TRBV5-6 and J is TRBJ1-1; no definite D call. The receptor comes from a woman in her fifties or sixties in good health and CMV-seronegative. CDR3 amino acids: CASRSWAGEAFF. DNA of the CDR3: TGTGCCAGCAGATCTTGGGCCGGAGAAGCTTTCTTT.